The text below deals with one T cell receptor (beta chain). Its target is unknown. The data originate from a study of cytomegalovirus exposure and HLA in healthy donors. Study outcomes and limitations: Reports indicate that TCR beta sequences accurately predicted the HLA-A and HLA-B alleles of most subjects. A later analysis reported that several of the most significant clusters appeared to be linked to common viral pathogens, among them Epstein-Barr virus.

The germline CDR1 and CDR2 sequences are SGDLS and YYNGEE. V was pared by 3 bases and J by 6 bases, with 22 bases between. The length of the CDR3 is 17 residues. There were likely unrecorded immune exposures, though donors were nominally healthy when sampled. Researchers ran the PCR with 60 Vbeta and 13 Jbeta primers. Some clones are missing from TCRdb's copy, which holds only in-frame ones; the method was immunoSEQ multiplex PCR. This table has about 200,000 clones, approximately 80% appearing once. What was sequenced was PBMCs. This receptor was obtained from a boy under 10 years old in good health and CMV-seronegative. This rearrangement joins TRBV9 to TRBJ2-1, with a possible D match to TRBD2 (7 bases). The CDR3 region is CASSGFSGGLGGNEQFF. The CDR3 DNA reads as TGTGCCAGCAGCGGGTTTTCGGGGGGCTTGGGTGGCAATGAGCAGTTCTTC. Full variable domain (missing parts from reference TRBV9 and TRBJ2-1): DSGVTQTPKHLITATGQRVTLRCSPRSGDLSVYWYQQSLDQGLQFLIQYYNGEERAKGNILERFSAQQFPDLHSELNLSSLELGDSALYFCASSGFSGGLGGNEQFFGPGTRLTVL.